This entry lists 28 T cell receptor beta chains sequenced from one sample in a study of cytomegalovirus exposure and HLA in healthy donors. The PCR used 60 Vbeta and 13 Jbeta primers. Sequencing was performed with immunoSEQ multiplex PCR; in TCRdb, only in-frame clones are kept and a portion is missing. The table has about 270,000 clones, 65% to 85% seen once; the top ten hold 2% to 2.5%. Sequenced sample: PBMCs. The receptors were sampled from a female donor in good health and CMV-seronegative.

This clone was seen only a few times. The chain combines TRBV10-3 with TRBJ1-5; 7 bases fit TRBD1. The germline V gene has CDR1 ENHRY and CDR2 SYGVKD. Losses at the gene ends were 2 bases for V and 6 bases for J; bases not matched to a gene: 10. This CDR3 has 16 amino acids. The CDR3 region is CAISEGVGGAGQPQHF. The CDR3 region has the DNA TGTGCCATCAGTGAGGGGGTAGGGGGCGCAGGTCAGCCCCAGCATTTT.

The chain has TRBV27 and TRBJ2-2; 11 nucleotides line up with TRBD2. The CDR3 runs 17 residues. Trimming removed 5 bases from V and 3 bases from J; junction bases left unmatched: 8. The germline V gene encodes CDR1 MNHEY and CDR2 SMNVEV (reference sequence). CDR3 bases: TGTGCCAGCAGTCGTTGGGGTAGCGGGAGGGACACCGGGGAGCTGTTTTTT. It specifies CASSRWGSGRDTGELFF.

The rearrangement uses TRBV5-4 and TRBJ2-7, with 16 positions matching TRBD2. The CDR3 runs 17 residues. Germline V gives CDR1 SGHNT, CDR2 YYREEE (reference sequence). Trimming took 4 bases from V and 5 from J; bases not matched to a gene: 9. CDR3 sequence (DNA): TGTGCCAGCAGCCCGGGACTAGCGGGAGGGTCGGTCGACGAGCAGTACTTC. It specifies CASSPGLAGGSVDEQYF.

In nucleotides, the CDR3 is TGTGCCAGCAGTGAAGCCGCGATTACAGATACGCAGTATTTT. Translating it yields CASSEAAITDTQYF. J is TRBJ2-3 and V is TRBV2; D remains unclear. This CDR3 is built from 14 residues. The V and J ends lost 0 bases and 3 bases respectively, with 7 bases between them. In germline, CDR1 is SNHLY, CDR2 FYNNEI.

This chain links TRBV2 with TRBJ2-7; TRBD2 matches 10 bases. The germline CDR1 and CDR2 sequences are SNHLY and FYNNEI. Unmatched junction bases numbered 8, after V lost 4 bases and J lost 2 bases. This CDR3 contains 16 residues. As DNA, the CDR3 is TGTGCCAGCAGTGCTCTCGCTAGCGGGAGCGCCTACGAGCAGTACTTC. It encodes CASSALASGSAYEQYF.

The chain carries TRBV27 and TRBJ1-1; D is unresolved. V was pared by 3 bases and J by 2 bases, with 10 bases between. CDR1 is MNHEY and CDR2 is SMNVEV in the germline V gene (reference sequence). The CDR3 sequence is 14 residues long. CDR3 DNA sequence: TGTGCCAGCAGTTTTGTAGGCGGAAACACTGAAGCTTTCTTT. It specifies CASSFVGGNTEAFF.

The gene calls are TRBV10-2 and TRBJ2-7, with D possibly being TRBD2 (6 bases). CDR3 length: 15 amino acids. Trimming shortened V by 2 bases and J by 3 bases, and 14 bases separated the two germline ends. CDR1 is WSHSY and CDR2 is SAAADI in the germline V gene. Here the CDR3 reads CASSEEVGLIYEQYF. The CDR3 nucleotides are TGCGCCAGCAGTGAGGAGGTGGGACTTATCTACGAGCAGTACTTC.

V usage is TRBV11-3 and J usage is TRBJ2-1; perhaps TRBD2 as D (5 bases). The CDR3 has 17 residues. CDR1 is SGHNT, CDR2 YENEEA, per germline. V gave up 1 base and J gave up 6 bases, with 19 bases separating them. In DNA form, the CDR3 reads TGTGCCAGCAGCTTAGGGGGAGCCCGTTTCGGGTTCAATGAGCAGTTCTTC. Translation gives CASSLGGARFGFNEQFF. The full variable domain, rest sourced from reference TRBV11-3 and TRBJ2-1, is EAGVVQSPRYKIIEKKQPVAFWCNPISGHNTLYWYLQNLGQGPELLIRYENEEAVDDSQLPKDRFSAERLKGVDSTLKIQPAELGDSAVYLCASSLGGARFGFNEQFFGPGTRLTVL.

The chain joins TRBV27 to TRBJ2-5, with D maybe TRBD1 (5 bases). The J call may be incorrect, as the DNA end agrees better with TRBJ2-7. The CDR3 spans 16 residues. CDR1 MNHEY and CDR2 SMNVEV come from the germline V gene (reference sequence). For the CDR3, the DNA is TGTGCCAGCAGTTCCGTAGGGGCGCGTATTTCCTACGAGCAGTACTTC. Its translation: CASSSVGARISYEQYF.

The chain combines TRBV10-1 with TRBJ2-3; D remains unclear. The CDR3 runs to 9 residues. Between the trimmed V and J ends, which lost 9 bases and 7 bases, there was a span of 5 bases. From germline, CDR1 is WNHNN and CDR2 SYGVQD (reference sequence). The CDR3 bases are TGCGCCAGTCTCCATACGCAGTATTTT. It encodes CASLHTQYF.

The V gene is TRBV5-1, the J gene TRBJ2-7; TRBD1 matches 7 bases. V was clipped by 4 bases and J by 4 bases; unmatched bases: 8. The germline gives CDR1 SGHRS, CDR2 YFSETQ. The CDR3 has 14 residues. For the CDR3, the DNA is TGCGCCAGCAGCGAAGCGACAGGGCCGTACGAGCAGTACTTC. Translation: CASSEATGPYEQYF.

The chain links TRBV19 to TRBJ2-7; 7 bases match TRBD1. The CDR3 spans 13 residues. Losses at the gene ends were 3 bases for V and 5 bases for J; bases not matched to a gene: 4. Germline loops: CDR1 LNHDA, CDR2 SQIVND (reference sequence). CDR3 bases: TGTGCCAGTAGTATGACAGGGAACCACGAGCAGTACTTC. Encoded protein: CASSMTGNHEQYF.

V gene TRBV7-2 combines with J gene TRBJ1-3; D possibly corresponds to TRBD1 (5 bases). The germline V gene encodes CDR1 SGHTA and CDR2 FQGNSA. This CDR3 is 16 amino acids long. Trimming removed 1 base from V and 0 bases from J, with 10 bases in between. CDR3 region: CASSLVSTVSGNTIYF. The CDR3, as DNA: TGTGCCAGCAGCTTAGTTTCGACAGTCTCTGGAAACACCATATATTTT.

CDR3 coding DNA: TGCAGCGTCGGGACAGGGGTTGGGGAGCAGTACTTC. This codes for CSVGTGVGEQYF. The V and J genes are TRBV29-1 and TRBJ2-7; 10 bases map to TRBD1. Germline CDR1 and CDR2: SQVTM and ANQGSEA. The V segment lost 6 bases and the J segment 7 bases; nucleotides outside the gene matches: 6. The CDR3 covers 12 residues.

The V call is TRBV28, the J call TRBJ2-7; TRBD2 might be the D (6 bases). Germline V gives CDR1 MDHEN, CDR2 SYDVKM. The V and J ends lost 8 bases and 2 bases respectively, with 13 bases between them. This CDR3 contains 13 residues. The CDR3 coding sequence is TGTGCCAGCTCGAAGGGGACTCCCTACGAGCAGTACTTC. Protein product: CASSKGTPYEQYF.

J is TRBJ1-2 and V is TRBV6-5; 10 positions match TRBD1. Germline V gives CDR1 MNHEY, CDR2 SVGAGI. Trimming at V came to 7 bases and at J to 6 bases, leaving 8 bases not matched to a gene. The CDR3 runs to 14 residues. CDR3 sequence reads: CASNFGDRGDGYTF. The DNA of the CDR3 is TGTGCCAGCAACTTCGGGGACAGGGGAGATGGCTACACCTTC.

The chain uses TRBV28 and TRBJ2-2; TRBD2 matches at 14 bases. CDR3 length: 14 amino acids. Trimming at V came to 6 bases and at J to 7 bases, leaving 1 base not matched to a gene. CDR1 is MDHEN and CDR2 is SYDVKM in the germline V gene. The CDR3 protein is CASRTSGRVGELFF. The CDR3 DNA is TGTGCCAGCAGGACTAGCGGGAGGGTCGGGGAGCTGTTTTTT.

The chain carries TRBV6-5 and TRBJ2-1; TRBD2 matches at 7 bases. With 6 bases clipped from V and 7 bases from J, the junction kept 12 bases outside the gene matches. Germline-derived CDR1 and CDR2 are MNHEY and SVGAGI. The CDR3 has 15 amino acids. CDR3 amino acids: CASRPAGKSINEQFF. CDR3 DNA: TGTGCCAGCAGACCAGCGGGAAAGTCTATTAATGAGCAGTTCTTC.

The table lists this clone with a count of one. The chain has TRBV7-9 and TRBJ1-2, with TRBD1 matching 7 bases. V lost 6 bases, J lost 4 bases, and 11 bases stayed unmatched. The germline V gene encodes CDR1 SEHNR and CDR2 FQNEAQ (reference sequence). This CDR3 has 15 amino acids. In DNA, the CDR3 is TGTGCCAGCAGTGCGAGTGACAGGGCCCTCTATGGCTACACCTTC. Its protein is CASSASDRALYGYTF.

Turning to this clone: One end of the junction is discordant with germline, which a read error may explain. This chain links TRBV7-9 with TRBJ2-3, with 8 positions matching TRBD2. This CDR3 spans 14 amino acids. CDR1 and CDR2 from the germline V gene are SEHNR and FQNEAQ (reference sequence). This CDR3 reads CSSSLREGPDTQYF. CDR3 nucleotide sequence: TGTTCCAGCAGCTTACGGGAGGGCCCCGATACGCAGTATTTT.

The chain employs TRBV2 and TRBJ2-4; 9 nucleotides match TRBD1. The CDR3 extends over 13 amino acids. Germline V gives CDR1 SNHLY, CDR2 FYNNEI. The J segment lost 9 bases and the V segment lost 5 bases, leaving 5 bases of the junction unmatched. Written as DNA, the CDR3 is TGTGCCAGCAGTCCGACAGGGGGAGTCATTCAGTACTTC. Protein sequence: CASSPTGGVIQYF.

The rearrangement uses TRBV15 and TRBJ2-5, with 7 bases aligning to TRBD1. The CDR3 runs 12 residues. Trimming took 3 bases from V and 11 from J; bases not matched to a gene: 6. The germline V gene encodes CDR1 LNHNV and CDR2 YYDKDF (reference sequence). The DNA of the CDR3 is TGTGCCACCAGCAGGACAGACAGGGAGCAGTACTTC. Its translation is CATSRTDREQYF.

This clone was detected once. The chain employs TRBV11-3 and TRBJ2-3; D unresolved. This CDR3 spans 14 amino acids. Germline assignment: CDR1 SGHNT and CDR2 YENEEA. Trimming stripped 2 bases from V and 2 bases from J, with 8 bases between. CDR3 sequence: CASSLIRPTDTQYF. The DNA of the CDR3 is TGTGCCAGCAGCTTAATCAGGCCCACAGATACGCAGTATTTT. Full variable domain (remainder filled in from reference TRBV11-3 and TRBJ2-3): EAGVVQSPRYKIIEKKQPVAFWCNPISGHNTLYWYLQNLGQGPELLIRYENEEAVDDSQLPKDRFSAERLKGVDSTLKIQPAELGDSAVYLCASSLIRPTDTQYFGPGTRLTVL.

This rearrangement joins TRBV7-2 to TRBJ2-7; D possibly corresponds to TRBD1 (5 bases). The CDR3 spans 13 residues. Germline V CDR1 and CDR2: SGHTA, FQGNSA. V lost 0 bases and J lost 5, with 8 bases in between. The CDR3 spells CASSLAGVHEQYF. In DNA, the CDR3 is TGTGCCAGCAGCTTAGCAGGGGTCCACGAGCAGTACTTC. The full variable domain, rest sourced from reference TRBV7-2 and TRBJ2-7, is GAGVSQSPSNKVTEKGKDVELRCDPISGHTALYWYRQSLGQGLEFLIYFQGNSAPDKSGLPSDRFSAERTGGSVSTLTIQRTQQEDSAVYLCASSLAGVHEQYFGPGTRLTVT.

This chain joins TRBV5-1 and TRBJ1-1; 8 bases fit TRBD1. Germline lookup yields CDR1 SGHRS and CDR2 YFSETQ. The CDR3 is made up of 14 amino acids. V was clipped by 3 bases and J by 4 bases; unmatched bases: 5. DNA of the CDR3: TGCGCCAGCAGCTCGAGGACAGGGATCACTGAAGCTTTCTTT. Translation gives CASSSRTGITEAFF.

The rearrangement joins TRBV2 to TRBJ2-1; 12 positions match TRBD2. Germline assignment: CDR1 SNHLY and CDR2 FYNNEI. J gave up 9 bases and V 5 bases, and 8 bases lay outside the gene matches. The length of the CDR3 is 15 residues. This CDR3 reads CASSPGLAGGGEQFF. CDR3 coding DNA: TGTGCCAGCAGTCCGGGACTAGCGGGTGGTGGTGAGCAGTTCTTC.

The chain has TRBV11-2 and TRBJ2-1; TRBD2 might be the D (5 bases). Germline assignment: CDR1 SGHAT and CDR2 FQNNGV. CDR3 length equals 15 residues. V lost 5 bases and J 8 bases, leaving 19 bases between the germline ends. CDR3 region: CASSIYGGMGDEQFF. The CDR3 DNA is TGTGCCAGCAGCATCTACGGAGGAATGGGCGATGAGCAGTTCTTC.

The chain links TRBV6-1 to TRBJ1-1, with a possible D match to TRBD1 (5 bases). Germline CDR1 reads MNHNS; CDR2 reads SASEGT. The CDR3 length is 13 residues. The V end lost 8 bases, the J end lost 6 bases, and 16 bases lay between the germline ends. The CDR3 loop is CASLRFGASEAFF. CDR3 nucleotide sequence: TGTGCCAGCCTCCGGTTTGGGGCCTCTGAAGCTTTCTTT.